Shown below are 8 T cell receptor beta chains from a single sample sequenced in a study of T cells after yellow fever vaccination. Each CDR3 protein is one row after TCRdb ran MiXCR on the 5' RACE reads. In the table there are roughly 140,000 distinct CDR3 sequences, 7.7% of which are singletons. Sequenced here: CD4+ T cells sorted from PBMCs, sampled 5 days after the yellow fever booster vaccination. Receptors originate from a man between 25 and 39 years old who received the YFV17D yellow fever vaccine.

The DNA of the CDR3 is TGTGCCAGCAGTTACCGGGGGCCACGGGGGATGGGCGAAGAGACCCAGTACTTC. Translated: CASSYRGPRGMGEETQYF. V and J are TRBV6-5 and TRBJ2-5; D could derive from TRBD1 or TRBD2 (6 bases each). The V and J ends lost 2 bases and 3 bases respectively, with 22 bases between them. The germline V gene has CDR1 MNHEY and CDR2 SVGAGI. The CDR3 contains 18 residues.

This chain joins TRBV18 and TRBJ2-1; D might be TRBD2 (6 bases). V gave up 1 base and J gave up 0 bases, with 13 bases separating them. This CDR3 is built from 17 residues. CDR1 is KGHSH, CDR2 LQKENI, per germline. The CDR3: CASSPREALSSYNEQFF. As DNA, the CDR3 is TGTGCCAGCTCACCACGGGAGGCATTGAGCTCCTACAATGAGCAGTTCTTC. Complete variable domain (other parts from reference TRBV18 and TRBJ2-1): NAGVMQNPRHLVRRRGQEARLRCSPMKGHSHVYWYRQLPEEGLKFMVYLQKENIIDESGMPKERFSAEFPKEGPSILRIQQVVRGDSAAYFCASSPREALSSYNEQFFGPGTRLTVL.

This clonotype was counted many times. V usage is TRBV6-5 and J usage is TRBJ2-1; D possibly matches TRBD1 or TRBD2 (5 bases each). Germline loops: CDR1 MNHEY, CDR2 SVGAGI. Trimming removed 2 bases from V and 10 bases from J, with 21 bases in between. The CDR3 is 16 amino acids. CDR3 DNA: TGTGCCAGCAGTTACAGGCTACCTAGCTGGGGGTCAGAGCAGTTCTTC. Translated, it gives CASSYRLPSWGSEQFF.

This clonotype was seen repeatedly, ten times or more. This chain joins TRBV29-1 and TRBJ1-4, with unresolved D. CDR1 SQVTM and CDR2 ANQGSEA come from the germline V gene. V dropped 4 bases and J dropped 4 bases, with 16 bases sitting between them. The length of the CDR3 is 15 residues. CDR3 loop: CSVGVGGQNNEKLFF. For the CDR3, the DNA is TGCAGCGTTGGGGTCGGAGGGCAGAATAATGAAAAACTGTTTTTT.

In its sample, this clonotype was seen many times. The V call is TRBV23-1, the J call TRBJ2-5; D unclear. TRBV23-1 is treated as an ORF (open reading frame) with a function not yet certain. The CDR3 is 15 amino acids. V was pared by 7 bases and J by 5 bases, with 20 bases between. CDR3 amino acids: CASTDQCLPRETQYF. Here the CDR3 DNA reads TGCGCCAGCACCGATCAATGCCTCCCCCGTGAGACCCAGTACTTC.

This clonotype was seen at least ten times. This chain connects TRBV12-3 or TRBV12-4 to TRBJ1-3; D remains unclear. The CDR3 is made up of 15 amino acids. The V and J ends lost 5 bases and 1 base respectively, with 12 bases between them. CDR3 protein: CASSPTVDSGNTIYF. Written as DNA, the CDR3 is TGTGCCAGCAGTCCGACCGTTGATTCTGGAAACACCATATATTTT.

The V and J genes are TRBV2 and TRBJ2-6, with 7 bases aligning to TRBD1. The CDR3 is 15 amino acids. V lost 6 bases and J lost 2; bases outside the gene matches: 4. Germline CDR1 reads SNHLY; CDR2 reads FYNNEI. CDR3 protein: CASSPQGTGANVLTF. The CDR3 nucleotides read TGTGCCAGCAGCCCACAGGGGACTGGGGCCAACGTCCTGACTTTC.

The sample holds many counts of this clonotype. The chain couples TRBV12-3 or TRBV12-4 to TRBJ2-4; D is undetermined. The V and J ends lost 5 bases and 4 bases respectively, with 12 bases between them. The CDR3 is 14 amino acids. The CDR3: CASSPGRTKNIQYF. The DNA of the CDR3 is TGTGCCAGCAGTCCCGGACGAACGAAAAACATTCAGTACTTC.